This T cell receptor (beta chain) was recorded in a study of shared clonotypes between healthy human individuals. CDR1 and CDR2 (germline): MGHRA, YSYEKL. CDR3 length: 17 residues. The ends lost 0 bases at V and 1 base at J; junction bases unmatched: 3. Produced via immunoSEQ multiplex PCR; TCRdb's table is partial and in-frame only. The table includes about 2.5 million clones, roughly 90% detected once. This clone was seen once. The specimen sequenced was naive CD4+ T cells from PBMCs. Subset specified: CD45RA+ positively selected. This sequence originates from a young man in good health. Some clones in this sample may be carry-over from other donors' samples. The V and J genes are TRBV4-1 and TRBJ2-2; 9 nucleotides agree with TRBD2. In DNA, the CDR3 is TGCGCCAGCAGCCAAGAGTTAGCGGGAGTGAACACCGGGGAGCTGTTTTTT. This encodes CASSQELAGVNTGELFF.